This record concerns one T cell receptor (beta chain) sequence. As yet, its antigen is unknown. TCR sequencing used cDNA made by reverse transcription of extracted RNA. Assay used: immunoSEQ multiplex PCR; TCRdb lists only in-frame clones, some missing. The sample yields under 200,000 clones, around 60% seen once. Described treatment: oral pan-JAK inhibitor, 5-10 mg twice daily. Lesional scalp punch biopsies and peripheral blood came from alopecia areata patients. Germline trimming cut 1 base from V and 4 bases from J; bases unmatched to any gene: 4. CDR1 and CDR2 from the germline V gene are LGHNA and YNFKEQ. The CDR3 spans 14 residues. The sample belongs to a study of CD8+ T cells in alopecia areata. Study-wide points: Mice showed TCR sharing more clearly than patients did, possibly owing to HLA.

The chain combines TRBV4-2 with TRBJ2-7; 7 bases are a match to TRBD1. The source was CD4+ T cells sorted from blood, collected at week 24, from a patient treated with tofacitinib. This receptor was taken from a human donor with alopecia areata. The DNA for the CDR3 is TGTGCCAGCAGCCAAGCGACAGGGCGGTACGAGCAGTACTTC. It yields the protein CASSQATGRYEQYF.